This T cell receptor (beta chain) was obtained from a study of shared clonotypes between healthy human individuals. Worth noting for this clone: The antigen is undetermined.

The repertoire was sequenced with immunoSEQ multiplex PCR; TCRdb's copy has only in-frame clones and lacks some. Of 1.5 million to 2.5 million clones listed, about 95% are singletons. Naive CD8 cells comprised CD45RO-negative, CCR7-positively selected cells, excluding terminally differentiated effector memory CD45RA+ cells. Whole-study results and caveats: Clonotypes shared by all four sorted-subset donors had higher generation probabilities than non-shared clonotypes.

This CDR3 comprises 15 residues. Trimming cost V 5 bases and J 5 bases; bases outside gene matches: 7. The germline gives CDR1 PRHDT, CDR2 FYEKMQ (reference sequence). Sequencing was performed on naive CD8+ T cells sorted from blood. The receptor was derived from a man younger than 30 in good health. The chain recombines TRBV13 with TRBJ2-7, with 12 nucleotides matching TRBD2. CDR3 loop: CASSTTSGSTHEQYF. As DNA, the CDR3 is TGTGCCAGCAGCACGACTAGCGGGAGTACCCACGAGCAGTACTTC.